Listed below are T cell receptor beta chains from one sample, sequenced in a study of OX40 agonist ivuxolimab in advanced cancers. Clones were read by immunoSEQ multiplex PCR, and TCRdb kept only the in-frame ones, dropping some. The data hold tens of thousands of clones, with roughly 84% observed a single time. Sequencing used CD4+ or CD8+ T cells sorted from blood, obtained in a trial of the OX40 agonist ivuxolimab. These receptors all come from an adult with an advanced solid tumor such as melanoma, head and neck, liver or kidney cancer. Both conserved end residues are part of each CDR3. The order of the fields is CDR3 length, clone size, J gene, V gene, D gene, CDR3 protein, CDR3 DNA. The D gene is left open where the match is weak. Only some rows state a clone size, as once, few, many or a class for expanded clones.

len: 17; abundance: .; j_gene: TRBJ2-3; v_gene: TRBV7-6; d_gene: TRBD2; CDR3aa: CASSLARSGRGADTQYF; CDR3nt: TGTGCCAGCAGCTTAGCGCGAAGCGGGAGAGGCGCAGATACGCAGTATTTT
len: 13; abundance: .; j_gene: TRBJ1-2; v_gene: TRBV29-1; d_gene: TRBD1; CDR3aa: CSVDSQGAVGYTF; CDR3nt: TGCAGCGTTGATAGCCAGGGGGCGGTAGGCTACACCTTC
len: 13; abundance: .; j_gene: TRBJ2-3; v_gene: TRBV29-1; d_gene: .; CDR3aa: CSVEVAHTDTQYF; CDR3nt: TGCAGCGTTGAAGTGGCCCACACAGATACGCAGTATTTT
len: 12; abundance: .; j_gene: TRBJ2-1; v_gene: TRBV25-1; d_gene: .; CDR3aa: CASRDFYNEQFF; CDR3nt: TGTGCCAGCAGGGACTTCTACAATGAGCAGTTCTTC
len: 19; abundance: .; j_gene: TRBJ2-1; v_gene: TRBV4-1; d_gene: TRBD2; CDR3aa: CASSHPVSTSGRIGDEQFF; CDR3nt: TGCGCCAGCAGCCACCCTGTTTCGACTAGCGGGAGGATAGGCGATGAGCAGTTCTTC
len: 14; abundance: .; j_gene: TRBJ1-5; v_gene: TRBV2; d_gene: .; CDR3aa: CASTLVGGLEPQHF; CDR3nt: TGTGCCAGCACCCTGGTAGGGGGTTTAGAGCCCCAGCATTTT
len: 15; abundance: .; j_gene: TRBJ2-5; v_gene: TRBV11-2; d_gene: TRBD1; CDR3aa: CASSPGQGAHETQYF; CDR3nt: TGTGCCAGCAGCCCGGGACAGGGGGCGCATGAGACCCAGTACTTC
len: 12; abundance: .; j_gene: TRBJ2-7; v_gene: TRBV9; d_gene: .; CDR3aa: CASSSDGYEQYF; CDR3nt: TGTGCCAGCAGCTCTGACGGCTACGAGCAGTACTTC
len: 11; abundance: .; j_gene: TRBJ1-1; v_gene: TRBV28; d_gene: TRBD1; CDR3aa: CASTQGAGAFF; CDR3nt: TGTGCCAGTACCCAGGGGGCGGGAGCTTTCTTT
len: 16; abundance: .; j_gene: TRBJ2-2; v_gene: TRBV6-5; d_gene: .; CDR3aa: CASSYGRRTSGGELFF; CDR3nt: TGTGCCAGCAGTTACGGTCGCCGAACCTCGGGCGGGGAGCTGTTTTTT
len: 14; abundance: .; j_gene: TRBJ1-2; v_gene: TRBV5-8; d_gene: .; CDR3aa: CASSWGGGSYGYTF; CDR3nt: TGTGCCAGCAGCTGGGGAGGAGGGAGCTATGGCTACACCTTC
len: 14; abundance: few; j_gene: TRBJ2-2; v_gene: TRBV15; d_gene: .; CDR3aa: CATSGEGNTGELFF; CDR3nt: TGTGCCACCAGCGGCGAAGGGAACACCGGGGAGCTGTTTTTT
len: 15; abundance: .; j_gene: TRBJ2-3; v_gene: TRBV27; d_gene: .; CDR3aa: CASTILGTSTDTQYF; CDR3nt: TGTGCCAGCACCATCCTCGGGACTTCCACAGATACGCAGTATTTT
len: 15; abundance: .; j_gene: TRBJ2-5; v_gene: TRBV11-2; d_gene: TRBD1; CDR3aa: CASSPLQGAWETQYF; CDR3nt: TGTGCCAGCAGCCCCCTACAGGGGGCTTGGGAGACCCAGTACTTC
len: 14; abundance: medium-sized; j_gene: TRBJ2-7; v_gene: TRBV6-1; d_gene: TRBD1; CDR3aa: CASSGDRGSYEQYF; CDR3nt: TGTGCCAGCAGTGGGGACAGGGGATCCTACGAGCAGTACTTC
len: 14; abundance: .; j_gene: TRBJ2-5; v_gene: TRBV28; d_gene: TRBD2; CDR3aa: CASSLYSGKETQYF; CDR3nt: TGTGCCAGCAGTTTATATAGCGGGAAAGAGACCCAGTACTTC
len: 15; abundance: .; j_gene: TRBJ2-7; v_gene: TRBV5-6; d_gene: TRBD2; CDR3aa: CASSWTSGGFYEQYF; CDR3nt: TGTGCCAGCAGCTGGACTAGCGGAGGATTCTACGAGCAGTACTTC
len: 19; abundance: .; j_gene: TRBJ2-1; v_gene: TRBV5-4; d_gene: TRBD2; CDR3aa: CASSLVFVQREDPGNEQFF; CDR3nt: TGTGCCAGCAGCTTGGTTTTCGTCCAGCGGGAGGACCCTGGGAATGAGCAGTTCTTC
len: 14; abundance: .; j_gene: TRBJ1-1; v_gene: TRBV6-5; d_gene: .; CDR3aa: CASSPQGSNTEAFF; CDR3nt: TGTGCCAGCAGTCCACAGGGTTCGAACACTGAAGCTTTCTTT
len: 14; abundance: .; j_gene: TRBJ2-2; v_gene: TRBV9; d_gene: .; CDR3aa: CASSVAPSTGELFF; CDR3nt: TGTGCCAGCAGCGTAGCTCCCAGCACCGGGGAGCTGTTTTTT
len: 16; abundance: .; j_gene: TRBJ2-1; v_gene: TRBV5-1; d_gene: TRBD2; CDR3aa: CASSFLAGNSYNEQFF; CDR3nt: TGCGCCAGCAGCTTTCTAGCGGGGAACTCCTACAATGAGCAGTTCTTC
len: 15; abundance: .; j_gene: TRBJ2-5; v_gene: TRBV7-3; d_gene: TRBD2; CDR3aa: CASSLGTSGGETQYF; CDR3nt: TGTGCCAGCAGCTTAGGGACTAGCGGGGGGGAGACCCAGTACTTC
len: 15; abundance: .; j_gene: TRBJ1-3; v_gene: TRBV5-4; d_gene: .; CDR3aa: CASSLGQYSGNTIYF; CDR3nt: TGTGCCAGCAGCTTGGGGCAGTACTCTGGAAACACCATATATTTT
len: 16; abundance: .; j_gene: TRBJ1-5; v_gene: TRBV4-1; d_gene: .; CDR3aa: CASSPISGQDNQPQHF; CDR3nt: TGCGCCAGCAGCCCCATCAGCGGGCAGGACAATCAGCCCCAGCATTTT
len: 16; abundance: medium-sized; j_gene: TRBJ2-1; v_gene: TRBV11-3; d_gene: .; CDR3aa: CASSSRSLGSYNEQFF; CDR3nt: TGTGCCAGCAGCTCCCGATCTTTAGGCTCCTACAATGAGCAGTTCTTC
len: 13; abundance: few; j_gene: TRBJ2-7; v_gene: TRBV29-1; d_gene: TRBD1; CDR3aa: CSARQGTYYEQYF; CDR3nt: TGCAGCGCCCGACAGGGAACCTACTACGAGCAGTACTTC
len: 17; abundance: .; j_gene: TRBJ1-1; v_gene: TRBV7-8; d_gene: .; CDR3aa: CASSSYPGILLNTEAFF; CDR3nt: TGTGCCAGCAGCTCCTATCCCGGGATTTTATTGAACACTGAAGCTTTCTTT
len: 12; abundance: .; j_gene: TRBJ2-2; v_gene: TRBV29-1; d_gene: TRBD2; CDR3aa: CSPRGDTGELFF; CDR3nt: TGCAGCCCTCGGGGGGACACCGGGGAGCTGTTTTTT
len: 14; abundance: .; j_gene: TRBJ1-5; v_gene: TRBV27; d_gene: TRBD1; CDR3aa: CASTPTGGNQPQHF; CDR3nt: TGTGCCTCAACCCCCACAGGGGGTAATCAGCCCCAGCATTTT
len: 16; abundance: once; j_gene: TRBJ2-2; v_gene: TRBV4-3; d_gene: TRBD2; CDR3aa: CASSQDASGSNGELFF; CDR3nt: TGCGCCAGCAGCCAAGATGCTAGCGGGAGCAACGGGGAGCTGTTTTTT
len: 13; abundance: few; j_gene: TRBJ2-1; v_gene: TRBV27; d_gene: .; CDR3aa: CASCLFLGNEQFF; CDR3nt: TGTGCCAGCTGTCTGTTTCTAGGCAATGAGCAGTTCTTC
len: 15; abundance: .; j_gene: TRBJ2-1; v_gene: TRBV5-1; d_gene: TRBD2; CDR3aa: CASSPTSGRVYEQFF; CDR3nt: TGCGCCAGCAGCCCCACTAGCGGGAGGGTCTATGAGCAGTTCTTC
len: 16; abundance: .; j_gene: TRBJ2-7; v_gene: TRBV7-2; d_gene: .; CDR3aa: CASSLASGLLSYEQYF; CDR3nt: TGTGCCAGCAGCTTAGCCAGCGGGCTACTCTCCTACGAGCAGTACTTC
len: 15; abundance: .; j_gene: TRBJ1-1; v_gene: TRBV9; d_gene: TRBD1; CDR3aa: CASSTRTGGDTEAFF; CDR3nt: TGTGCCAGCAGCACCCGAACAGGGGGCGACACTGAAGCTTTCTTT
len: 14; abundance: .; j_gene: TRBJ2-6; v_gene: TRBV6-1; d_gene: .; CDR3aa: CATLGQLAANVLTF; CDR3nt: TGTGCCACGTTAGGGCAGCTTGCGGCCAACGTCCTGACTTTC
len: 15; abundance: .; j_gene: TRBJ1-4; v_gene: TRBV19; d_gene: .; CDR3aa: CASSMFSPPREKLFF; CDR3nt: TGTGCCAGTAGTATGTTTTCCCCCCCGAGGGAAAAACTGTTTTTT
len: 18; abundance: .; j_gene: TRBJ2-3; v_gene: TRBV28; d_gene: TRBD2; CDR3aa: CASRPFWVTSGRDVTQYF; CDR3nt: TGTGCCAGCAGGCCATTTTGGGTTACTAGCGGGAGAGACGTTACGCAGTATTTT
len: 13; abundance: .; j_gene: TRBJ1-2; v_gene: TRBV7-6; d_gene: .; CDR3aa: CASSLDGFSGYTF; CDR3nt: TGTGCCAGCAGCTTGGACGGGTTCAGTGGCTACACCTTC
len: 17; abundance: .; j_gene: TRBJ2-2; v_gene: TRBV4-2; d_gene: TRBD2; CDR3aa: CASSQDPGGSYTGELFF; CDR3nt: TGTGCCAGCAGCCAAGATCCTGGCGGGAGCTACACCGGGGAGCTGTTTTTT
len: 19; abundance: once; j_gene: TRBJ1-1; v_gene: TRBV5-4; d_gene: .; CDR3aa: CASSQRGLGSNKTNTEAFF; CDR3nt: TGTGCCAGCAGTCAGAGGGGGTTAGGGAGTAACAAAACTAACACTGAAGCTTTCTTT